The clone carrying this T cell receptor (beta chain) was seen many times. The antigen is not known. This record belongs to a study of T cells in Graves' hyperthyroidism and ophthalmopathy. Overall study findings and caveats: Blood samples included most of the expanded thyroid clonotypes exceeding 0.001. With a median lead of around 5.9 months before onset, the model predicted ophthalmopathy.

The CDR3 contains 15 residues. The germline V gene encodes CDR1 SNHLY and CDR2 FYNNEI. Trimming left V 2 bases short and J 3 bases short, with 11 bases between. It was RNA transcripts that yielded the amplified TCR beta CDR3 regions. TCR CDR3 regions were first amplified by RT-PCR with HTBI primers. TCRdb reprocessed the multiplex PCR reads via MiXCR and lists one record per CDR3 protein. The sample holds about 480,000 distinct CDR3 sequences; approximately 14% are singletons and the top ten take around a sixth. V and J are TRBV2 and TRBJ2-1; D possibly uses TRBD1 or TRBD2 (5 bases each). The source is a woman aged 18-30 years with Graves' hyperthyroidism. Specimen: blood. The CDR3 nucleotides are TGTGCCAGCAGTGAAATCGGGACGGTCTACAATGAGCAGTTCTTC. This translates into CASSEIGTVYNEQFF.